Each of the 30 T cell receptor beta chains below was sequenced from the same sample in a study of response to subunit inactivated influenza vaccine. From the RT-PCR reads, TCRdb called clonotypes with MiXCR, one entry per CDR3 protein. The sample records about 530,000 distinct CDR3 sequences, 10% to 15% being singletons. The sample in question was PBMCs from blood, obtained 40 to 50 days after vaccination. All receptors derive from a man aged 50-59 years who received an inactivated influenza vaccine.

The chain uses TRBV7-2 and TRBJ2-3, with TRBD2 matching 9 bases. Germline lookup yields CDR1 SGHTA and CDR2 FQGNSA. V lost 5 bases to trimming and J lost 5 bases; unmatched junction nucleotides: 5. The CDR3 length is 14 residues. DNA of the CDR3: TGTGCCAGCAGCCTGGGACTAGCCCGAGATACGCAGTATTTT. Residues: CASSLGLARDTQYF. Filled out from reference TRBV7-2 and TRBJ2-3, the complete variable domain reads GAGVSQSPSNKVTEKGKDVELRCDPISGHTALYWYRQSLGQGLEFLIYFQGNSAPDKSGLPSDRFSAERTGGSVSTLTIQRTQQEDSAVYLCASSLGLARDTQYFGPGTRLTVL.

The V and J genes are TRBV7-2 and TRBJ2-5, with 9 bases matching TRBD2. The ends lost 7 bases at V and 1 base at J; junction bases unmatched: 7. CDR3 length equals 15 residues. From germline, CDR1 is SGHTA and CDR2 FQGNSA. The CDR3 DNA sequence: TGTGCCAGCACCCTGACTAGCGGAGCCCAAGAGACCCAGTACTTC. Amino acid sequence: CASTLTSGAQETQYF.

In this sample, this clonotype turned up a few times. The chain employs TRBV20-1 and TRBJ2-3, with TRBD2 matching 8 bases. CDR1 and CDR2 from the germline V gene are DFQATT and SNEGSKA (reference sequence). The CDR3 runs 15 residues. V lost 5 bases and J lost 2; bases outside the gene matches: 9. CDR3 sequence reads: CSASRGGAITDTQYF. In DNA, the CDR3 is TGCAGTGCTTCCCGGGGGGGGGCGATCACAGATACGCAGTATTTT.

This clonotype came up many times. The chain links TRBV5-1 to TRBJ2-5; D is ambiguous. Germline-derived CDR1 and CDR2 are SGHRS and YFSETQ. Trimming removed 0 bases at V and 4 bases at J, with 16 bases between. The CDR3 loop spans 16 amino acids. The CDR3 DNA follows: TGCGCCAGCAGCTTGGATCGTGGGAAGTCGCGAGAGACCCAGTACTTC. Translating gives CASSLDRGKSRETQYF.

This chain joins TRBV7-2 and TRBJ1-5; 9 nucleotides agree with TRBD1. V lost 1 base to trimming and J lost 7 bases; unmatched junction nucleotides: 5. The CDR3 length is 15 residues. The germline gives CDR1 SGHTA, CDR2 FQGNSA. CDR3: CASSLDGTGRQPQHF. The CDR3 coding sequence is TGTGCCAGCAGCTTAGATGGGACAGGGAGGCAGCCCCAGCATTTT.

This clonotype was recorded a few times. This chain links TRBV7-6 with TRBJ1-2, with TRBD1 as a possible D gene (5 bases). Germline V lookup: CDR1 SGHVS, CDR2 FNYEAQ. The CDR3 extends over 13 amino acids. V was pared by 5 bases and J by 2 bases, with 9 bases between. This CDR3 is CASSARDNYGYTF. The CDR3 DNA sequence: TGTGCCAGCAGCGCCCGGGACAACTATGGCTACACCTTC.

This clonotype has a handful of counts. The V call is TRBV7-9, the J call TRBJ2-7; TRBD2 agrees at 13 bases. The ends lost 1 base at V and 9 bases at J; junction bases unmatched: 9. Germline-derived CDR1 and CDR2 are SEHNR and FQNEAQ (reference sequence). This CDR3 comprises 16 residues. As DNA, the CDR3 is TGTGCCAGCAGCTTAGGGGGGGGACTAGCGGGATCCTCGCAGTACTTC. Translated, it gives CASSLGGGLAGSSQYF.

This clonotype was detected ten times or more. The chain combines TRBV7-2 with TRBJ2-7; TRBD1 matches at 12 bases. The CDR3 is 15 residues long. J was trimmed by 5 bases and V by 1 base; bases with no gene match: 3. Per the germline V gene, CDR1 is SGHTA and CDR2 is FQGNSA. Written as DNA, the CDR3 is TGTGCCAGCAGCTTAGTGGGACAGGGGGCCCACGAGCAGTACTTC. This encodes CASSLVGQGAHEQYF.

The rearrangement uses TRBV7-2 and TRBJ2-1; TRBD1 matches at 8 bases. V trimming: 3 bases; J trimming: 10 bases; junction bases outside the gene matches: 8. The CDR3 consists of 14 residues. The germline gives CDR1 SGHTA, CDR2 FQGNSA. CDR3 sequence reads: CASSFDPGQAEQFF. In DNA form, the CDR3 reads TGTGCCAGCAGCTTTGATCCGGGACAGGCAGAGCAGTTCTTC. Full variable domain (rest looked up from reference TRBV7-2 and TRBJ2-1): GAGVSQSPSNKVTEKGKDVELRCDPISGHTALYWYRQSLGQGLEFLIYFQGNSAPDKSGLPSDRFSAERTGGSVSTLTIQRTQQEDSAVYLCASSFDPGQAEQFFGPGTRLTVL.

Here the CDR3 reads CSTDRVGHRSYEQYF. CDR3 nucleotides: TGCAGTACTGACAGGGTCGGTCATCGGTCCTACGAGCAGTACTTC. The chain has TRBV20-1 and TRBJ2-7, with 7 positions matching TRBD1. CDR3 size: 15 residues. V lost 8 bases, J lost 1 base, and 14 bases stayed unmatched. The germline V gene has CDR1 DFQATT and CDR2 SNEGSKA (reference sequence).

V and J are TRBV9 and TRBJ2-1; D is unresolved. The CDR3 is made up of 12 amino acids. V was shortened by 3 bases and J by 13 bases, with 14 bases between the two germline ends. Germline lookup yields CDR1 SGDLS and CDR2 YYNGEE. CDR3 nucleotides: TGTGCCAGCAGCGGTTCCGGGCCTTATCAGTTCTTC. Its translation is CASSGSGPYQFF. The variable domain in full, with the rest retrieved from reference TRBV9 and TRBJ2-1, is DSGVTQTPKHLITATGQRVTLRCSPRSGDLSVYWYQQSLDQGLQFLIQYYNGEERAKGNILERFSAQQFPDLHSELNLSSLELGDSALYFCASSGSGPYQFFGPGTRLTVL.

This clonotype was counted a few times. The V gene is TRBV7-8, the J gene TRBJ1-2, with D unresolved. Germline CDR1 reads SGHVS; CDR2 reads FQNEAQ. The CDR3 extends over 13 amino acids. V lost 5 bases to trimming and J lost 4 bases, with 11 bases between them. DNA for the CDR3: TGTGCCAGCAGCCCGCGGTTGGGCTATGGCTACACCTTC. It translates to CASSPRLGYGYTF.

This clonotype was detected only a few times. The rearrangement uses TRBV4-1 and TRBJ1-1; 9 bases are shared with TRBD1. Trimming cost V 4 bases and J 2 bases; bases outside gene matches: 5. The length of the CDR3 is 15 residues. Germline V CDR1 and CDR2: MGHRA, YSYEKL. CDR3: CASSPPGQGNTEAFF. The CDR3 DNA is TGCGCCAGCAGCCCCCCGGGACAGGGAAACACTGAAGCTTTCTTT.

This sequence joins TRBV4-3 and TRBJ2-2; 8 nucleotides match TRBD2. Unmatched junction bases numbered 9, after V lost 0 bases and J lost 6 bases. Germline CDR1 LGHNA, CDR2 YSLEER. The CDR3 is 17 residues long. The CDR3 DNA reads TGCGCCAGCAGCCAAGATTCGGCGGGAGGTGGGGCCGGGGAGCTGTTTTTT. Translation gives CASSQDSAGGGAGELFF.

The CDR3 region is CASSSPGTSLYEQYF. The CDR3 DNA follows: TGTGCCAGCAGTTCCCCCGGGACATCTCTTTACGAGCAGTACTTC. V usage is TRBV6-5 and J usage is TRBJ2-7; possible D gene TRBD1, 6 bases. CDR1 and CDR2 (germline): MNHEY, SVGAGI. V lost 4 bases to trimming and J lost 4 bases, with 17 bases between them. The CDR3 runs to 15 residues.

This clonotype was detected only a few times. The chain is built from TRBV5-5 and TRBJ2-7; D not resolved. The CDR3 has 14 amino acids. Trimming took 4 bases from V and 6 from J, leaving 17 bases between them. Germline CDR1 is SGHKS and CDR2 is YYEKEE (reference sequence). Here the CDR3 DNA reads TGTGCCAGCAGCCCACGCGATGGCCTAGGCGAGCAGTACTTC. Protein: CASSPRDGLGEQYF.

This clonotype turned up a few times. The V call is TRBV6-5, the J call TRBJ2-7; 7 nucleotides line up with TRBD2. V shed 3 bases, J shed 0 bases, and the junction held 5 bases outside the gene matches. Germline CDR1 reads MNHEY; CDR2 reads SVGAGI. The CDR3 loop spans 15 amino acids. CDR3 sequence: CASSYSSGPSYEQYF. For the CDR3, the DNA is TGTGCCAGCAGTTATTCTAGCGGTCCCTCCTACGAGCAGTACTTC.

The J gene is TRBJ1-4, the V gene TRBV6-5, with 7 bases fitting TRBD1. V trimming: 4 bases; J trimming: 4 bases; junction bases outside the gene matches: 3. The CDR3 has 14 amino acids. CDR1 is MNHEY, CDR2 SVGAGI, per germline. CDR3 coding DNA: TGTGCCAGCAGTTCAGGGGGGATTAATGAAAAACTGTTTTTT. This encodes CASSSGGINEKLFF.

Turning to this clonotype: At one boundary the junction diverges from the germline segment, which might be a read error. This chain links TRBV5-6 with TRBJ2-3; D might be TRBD1 or TRBD2, each matching 5 bases. Germline V gene lookup returns CDR1 SGHDT and CDR2 YYEEEE. This CDR3 is built from 14 residues. CDR3 in amino acids: CASSRDGSIDTQYF. CDR3 coding DNA: TGTGCCAGCAGCAGGGACGGAAGCATAGATACGCAGTATTTT.

This clonotype was observed many times. J is TRBJ1-5 and V is TRBV27; D is possibly TRBD1 (6 bases). Germline CDR1 is MNHEY and CDR2 is SMNVEV (reference sequence). This CDR3 contains 15 residues. V was cut by 0 bases and J by 2 bases, with 8 bases left in between. CDR3 DNA sequence: TGTGCCAGCAGTTTATCGGCAGGGGGCAATCAGCCCCAGCATTTT. Amino acids: CASSLSAGGNQPQHF.

At least ten counts were recorded for this clonotype. The chain links TRBV29-1 to TRBJ2-7; D gene unclear. Trimming took 0 bases from V and 3 from J, leaving 6 bases between them. Germline-derived CDR1 and CDR2 are SQVTM and ANQGSEA. The CDR3 runs 12 residues. Here the CDR3 reads CSVEDKGYEQYF. CDR3 DNA: TGCAGCGTTGAAGATAAGGGCTACGAGCAGTACTTC.

The genes are TRBV20-1 and TRBJ1-2; D not certain. This CDR3 is built from 13 residues. The V gene's germline CDR1 is DFQATT and CDR2 SNEGSKA (reference sequence). The ends were cut back, 6 bases at V and 1 base at J, with 12 bases in the middle. CDR3 coding DNA: TGCAGTGCCGAGCATTCGCTTAACTATGGCTACACCTTC. Residues: CSAEHSLNYGYTF.

In this sample, this clonotype turned up a few times. The CDR3 sequence is CASSQDPTAGEKLFF. As DNA, the CDR3 is TGTGCCAGCAGCCAAGACCCGACGGCCGGCGAAAAACTGTTTTTT. The chain combines TRBV3-1 with TRBJ1-4; no clear D. Germline CDR1 reads LGHDT; CDR2 reads YNNKEL (reference sequence). V lost 0 bases and J lost 8, with 13 bases in between. The CDR3 totals 15 residues.

V and J are TRBV10-3 and TRBJ2-1, with 9 bases aligning to TRBD2. The V gene's germline CDR1 is ENHRY and CDR2 SYGVKD. The V segment lost 5 bases and the J segment 1 base; nucleotides outside the gene matches: 6. CDR3 size: 16 residues. CDR3 sequence: CAISQGSGGSYNEQFF. The CDR3 DNA follows: TGTGCCATCAGTCAAGGTAGCGGGGGATCCTACAATGAGCAGTTCTTC.

A few counts support this clonotype. The V call is TRBV11-2, the J call TRBJ2-5; TRBD2 might be the D (6 bases). This CDR3 is 16 amino acids long. CDR1 is SGHAT and CDR2 is FQNNGV in the germline V gene. Between the trimmed V and J ends, which lost 1 base and 1 base, there was a span of 13 bases. The CDR3 DNA reads TGTGCCAGCAGCTTAGGGTTCCTGGGGGGCCAAGAGACCCAGTACTTC. Its translation: CASSLGFLGGQETQYF.

This clonotype was counted only a few times. The genes are TRBV20-1 and TRBJ2-7, with TRBD1 matching 11 bases. The CDR3 runs 15 residues. Germline assignment: CDR1 DFQATT and CDR2 SNEGSKA (reference sequence). J was trimmed by 6 bases and V by 3 bases; bases with no gene match: 10. CDR3 bases: TGCAGTGCTAGGTACTTTGGACAGGGGGCTGGCGAGCAGTACTTC. This sequence encodes CSARYFGQGAGEQYF.

V and J are TRBV6-2 or TRBV6-3 and TRBJ2-1, with D perhaps matching TRBD2 (5 bases). CDR1 is MNHEY and CDR2 is SVGEGT in the germline V gene. V lost 10 bases and J lost 0, with 13 bases in between. CDR3 length equals 14 residues. CDR3 in amino acids: CATRLPTSYNEQFF. For the CDR3, the DNA is TGTGCCACCCGACTACCAACCTCCTACAATGAGCAGTTCTTC.

This clonotype was recorded at least ten times. The J gene is TRBJ2-7, the V gene TRBV28; TRBD2 matches at 9 bases. The CDR3 runs 15 residues. CDR1 is MDHEN and CDR2 is SYDVKM in the germline V gene. The junction had 9 bases not matched to a gene; V was cut back by 4 bases and J by 5 bases. CDR3 protein: CASSSYSGRPDEQYF. DNA for the CDR3: TGTGCCAGCAGTTCTTATAGCGGGAGACCCGACGAGCAGTACTTC.

The sample holds many counts of this clonotype. The chain recombines TRBV12-3 or TRBV12-4 with TRBJ2-5; D remains unclear. Trimming left V 7 bases short and J 2 bases short, with 11 bases between. CDR3 length: 13 amino acids. The CDR3 sequence is CASNSRRQETQYF. In DNA form, the CDR3 reads TGTGCCAGCAATAGCAGGCGTCAAGAGACCCAGTACTTC.

The rearrangement links TRBV4-3 to TRBJ2-7, with 7 bases lining up with TRBD1. CDR1 and CDR2 from the germline V gene are LGHNA and YSLEER. The CDR3 has 15 residues. V was clipped by 0 bases and J by 2 bases; unmatched bases: 4. CDR3: CASSQDRGFTYEQYF. For the CDR3, the DNA is TGCGCCAGCAGCCAAGACAGGGGGTTTACCTACGAGCAGTACTTC.